This T cell receptor (beta chain) was found in a study of T cell repertoires in cytomegalovirus infection. Overall study: Both a matching HLA type and CMV infection were indicated by public TCR beta signatures.

TCRdb re-derived calls from the reads in MiXCR, one entry per CDR3 protein. The repertoire holds around 450,000 distinct CDR3 sequences, with around 11% as singletons. Germline values: CDR1 MNHNS, CDR2 SASEGT. The CDR3 has 13 residues. After removal of 8 bases from V and 2 bases from J, the junction contained 5 bases not matched to a gene. This clonotype was counted many times. No antigen is known for it. Whole-study results and caveats: The ex vivo response was dominated by HLA-C-restricted CMV-specific TCR beta clonotypes. Carriers of CMV plus the relevant HLA were identified by cumulative public TCR beta family frequency.

Sequencing used PBMCs. The receptor was isolated from a human donor in good health (CMV status not recorded). Some clones in this sample may be carry-over from other donors' samples. The chain couples TRBV6-1 to TRBJ2-7; TRBD1 aligns across 8 bases. Here the CDR3 DNA reads TGTGCCAGCTCTAACAGGGGGGCCTACGAGCAGTACTTC. This gives the protein CASSNRGAYEQYF.